The next 12 T cell receptor beta chains were all read from a single sample in a study of low-dose radiotherapy and immunotherapy resistance in tumors. The time point is: after trial treatment. The sample's treatment: LDRT plus nivolumab, ipilimumab, low-dose cyclophosphamide and aspirin (RACIN trial). Gene-specific TRAV and TRBV primers were used for first-strand cDNA, covering alpha and beta chains. PCR amplification of the TCRs was performed with Phusion for 20 PCR cycles, and it relied on a constant-region primer together with a V-primer adapter. Each CDR3 protein is one row after TCRdb ran MiXCR on the reads. The sample yields 39,000 or so distinct CDR3 sequences, roughly 20% seen once. Sequencing used PBMCs, obtained after low-dose radiotherapy plus immunotherapy. The receptors were sampled from a female donor with ovarian cancer.

This clonotype appeared many times. V gene TRBV7-2 combines with J gene TRBJ2-7; 10 bases are shared with TRBD2. The V gene end was trimmed by 6 bases and the J gene end by 1 base; junction bases not matched to a gene: 3. This CDR3 has 14 amino acids. Germline CDR1 reads SGHTA; CDR2 reads FQGNSA. The CDR3 coding sequence is TGTGCCAGCAGTCTAGCGGGAGTGTCCTACGAGCAGTACTTC. Protein sequence: CASSLAGVSYEQYF. Drawing the rest from reference TRBV7-2 and TRBJ2-7, the complete variable domain is GAGVSQSPSNKVTEKGKDVELRCDPISGHTALYWYRQSLGQGLEFLIYFQGNSAPDKSGLPSDRFSAERTGGSVSTLTIQRTQQEDSAVYLCASSLAGVSYEQYFGPGTRLTVT.

This clonotype was seen many times. The rearrangement joins TRBV25-1 to TRBJ2-7; either TRBD1 or TRBD2 may supply D (5 bases each). CDR3 size: 13 residues. Trimming stripped 5 bases from V and 6 bases from J, with 14 bases between. CDR1 and CDR2 (germline): MGHDK, SYGVNS. The CDR3 coding sequence is TGTGCCAGCAGTCTTAGAGGGGCTGGCGAGCAGTACTTC. It translates to CASSLRGAGEQYF.

Ten or more counts support this clonotype. The genes are TRBV28 and TRBJ2-7, with D perhaps being TRBD1 or TRBD2 (6 bases each). Germline CDR1 and CDR2: MDHEN and SYDVKM. The ends were cut back, 10 bases at V and 4 bases at J, with 17 bases in the middle. This CDR3 is 13 amino acids long. The CDR3: CATSPGAQYEQYF. Written as DNA, the CDR3 is TGTGCCACCTCTCCGGGGGCGCAATACGAGCAGTACTTC.

This clonotype was seen ten or more times. The J gene is TRBJ1-1, the V gene TRBV5-1; D unresolved. This CDR3 region has 15 residues. The ends were cut back, 0 bases at V and 1 base at J, with 10 bases in the middle. Germline V gene lookup returns CDR1 SGHRS and CDR2 YFSETQ. This chain's CDR3 is CASSLERAGNTEAFF. Here the CDR3 DNA reads TGCGCCAGCAGCTTGGAAAGGGCAGGGAACACTGAAGCTTTCTTT.

This clonotype was recorded at least ten times. The chain recombines TRBV4-1 with TRBJ2-5; possibly TRBD1 for D (5 bases). The CDR3 runs 13 residues. CDR1 and CDR2 (germline): MGHRA, YSYEKL. Trimming left V 5 bases short and J 4 bases short, with 11 bases between. The CDR3 reads CASSKGVPETQYF. The CDR3 nucleotides read TGCGCCAGCAGCAAAGGGGTCCCAGAGACCCAGTACTTC.

There are many counts of this clonotype. J is TRBJ2-1 and V is TRBV30; 8 bases map to TRBD2. Germline CDR1 and CDR2: GTSNPN and SVGIG (reference sequence). After removal of 5 bases from V and 8 bases from J, the junction contained 14 bases not matched to a gene. The CDR3 length is 15 residues. The CDR3 sequence: CAWGGGRSTIHEQFF. In DNA, the CDR3 is TGTGCCTGGGGGGGCGGGAGGAGTACAATCCATGAGCAGTTCTTC.

This clonotype was detected only a few times. This chain links TRBV20-1 with TRBJ1-1, with TRBD1 matching 7 bases. Losses at the gene ends were 6 bases for V and 0 bases for J; bases not matched to a gene: 10. Germline lookup yields CDR1 DFQATT and CDR2 SNEGSKA (reference sequence). The CDR3 sequence is 15 residues long. CDR3 DNA sequence: TGCAGTGCCAGGGGACAGAATTTTATGAACACTGAAGCTTTCTTT. It codes for CSARGQNFMNTEAFF.

This clonotype was recorded at least ten times. This chain links TRBV6-2 or TRBV6-3 with TRBJ2-7; D is perhaps TRBD1 (6 bases). With 10 bases removed from V and 0 bases from J, the gap between germline ends came to 10 bases. Looked up from germline, CDR1 is MNHEY and CDR2 is SVGEGT. The CDR3 totals 12 residues. The DNA of the CDR3 is TGTGCCACCGACAGGAACTCCTACGAGCAGTACTTC. Its translation: CATDRNSYEQYF.

This clonotype was seen repeatedly, ten times or more. The J gene is TRBJ2-5, the V gene TRBV4-2; TRBD2 aligns across 8 bases. The ends lost 0 bases at V and 3 bases at J; junction bases unmatched: 6. In germline, CDR1 is LGHNA, CDR2 YNFKEQ. CDR3 length: 16 residues. The CDR3 reads CASSQDGPGGEETQYF. The CDR3 DNA follows: TGTGCCAGCAGCCAAGACGGGCCGGGGGGGGAAGAGACCCAGTACTTC.

Many counts were recorded for this clonotype. The chain has TRBV10-1 and TRBJ2-1, with D possibly TRBD2 on 6 matching bases. Trimming shortened V by 0 bases and J by 5 bases, and 14 bases separated the two germline ends. The CDR3 is 16 amino acids. In germline, CDR1 is WNHNN, CDR2 SYGVQD (reference sequence). For the CDR3, the DNA is TGCGCCAGCAGTGAGTCGGGGGGAGTGGATCACAATGAGCAGTTCTTC. Amino acid sequence: CASSESGGVDHNEQFF.

This chain connects TRBV2 to TRBJ1-2; D is undetermined. Germline-derived CDR1 and CDR2 are SNHLY and FYNNEI. The CDR3 contains 13 residues. V lost 2 bases and J lost 2, with 6 bases in between. For the CDR3, the DNA is TGTGCCAGCAGTGAACTTACGAACTATGGCTACACCTTC. Its protein product is CASSELTNYGYTF.

This clonotype was recorded at least ten times. This rearrangement joins TRBV6-5 to TRBJ1-1, with 10 bases lining up with TRBD1. The germline V gene has CDR1 MNHEY and CDR2 SVGAGI. The CDR3 is made up of 15 amino acids. Germline trimming cut 5 bases from V and 3 bases from J; bases unmatched to any gene: 6. The CDR3 nucleotides read TGTGCCAGCAGTCGGGACAGGGGAGGGGACACTGAAGCTTTCTTT. This translates into CASSRDRGGDTEAFF.